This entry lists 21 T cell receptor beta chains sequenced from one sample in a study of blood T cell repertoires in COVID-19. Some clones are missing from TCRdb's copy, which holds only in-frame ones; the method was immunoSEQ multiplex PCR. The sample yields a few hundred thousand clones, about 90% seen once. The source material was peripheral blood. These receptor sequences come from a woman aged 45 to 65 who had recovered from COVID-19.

CDR3 DNA: TGTGCCAGCAGCTCTTCAACTAGCGGCTCCTACAATGAGCAGTTCTTC. The encoded protein is CASSSSTSGSYNEQFF. The V gene is TRBV5-4, the J gene TRBJ2-1; 8 bases are shared with TRBD2. Germline V gene data show CDR1 as SGHNT and CDR2 as YYREEE (reference sequence). The CDR3 totals 16 residues. J lost 0 bases, V lost 3 bases, and 5 bases had no gene match.

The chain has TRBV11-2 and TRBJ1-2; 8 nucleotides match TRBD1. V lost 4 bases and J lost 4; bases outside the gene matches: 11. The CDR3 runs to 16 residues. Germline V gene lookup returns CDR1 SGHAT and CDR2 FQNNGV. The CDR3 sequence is CASSSPNRGLGYGYTF. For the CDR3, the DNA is TGTGCCAGCAGCTCACCCAACAGGGGGTTGGGCTATGGCTACACCTTC.

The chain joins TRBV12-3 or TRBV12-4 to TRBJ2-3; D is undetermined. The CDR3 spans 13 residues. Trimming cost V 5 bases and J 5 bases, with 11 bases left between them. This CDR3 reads CASSEALGDTQYF. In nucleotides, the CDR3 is TGTGCCAGCAGTGAGGCATTAGGAGATACGCAGTATTTT.

Here the CDR3 reads CSVEKQGHTEAFF. In DNA, the CDR3 is TGCAGCGTTGAAAAACAGGGACACACTGAAGCTTTCTTT. V usage is TRBV29-1 and J usage is TRBJ1-1; tentatively, D is TRBD1 (6 bases). The V and J ends lost 2 bases and 3 bases respectively, with 10 bases between them. CDR1 is SQVTM and CDR2 is ANQGSEA in the germline V gene. This CDR3 contains 13 residues.

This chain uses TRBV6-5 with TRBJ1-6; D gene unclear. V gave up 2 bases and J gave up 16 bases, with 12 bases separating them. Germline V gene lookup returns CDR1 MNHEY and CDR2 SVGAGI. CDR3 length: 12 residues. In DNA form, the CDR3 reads TGTGCCAGCAGTTACGACTCTGCGCCTCTCCACTTT. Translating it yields CASSYDSAPLHF.

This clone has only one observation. The CDR3: CASSVAGTGMQETQYF. DNA for the CDR3: TGTGCCAGCAGCGTAGCAGGGACAGGGATGCAAGAGACCCAGTACTTC. The chain carries TRBV9 and TRBJ2-5; 9 nucleotides match TRBD1. The germline gives CDR1 SGDLS, CDR2 YYNGEE. V gave up 0 bases and J gave up 2 bases; unmatched junction bases: 5. There are 16 residues in the CDR3.

The CDR3 DNA follows: TGTGCCAGCAGTGTGGGACAGCGCAATCAGCCCCAGCATTTT. It specifies CASSVGQRNQPQHF. This sequence joins TRBV2 and TRBJ1-5; 7 positions match TRBD1. The germline gives CDR1 SNHLY, CDR2 FYNNEI. This CDR3 spans 14 amino acids. Trimming removed 4 bases from V and 2 bases from J; junction bases left unmatched: 2.

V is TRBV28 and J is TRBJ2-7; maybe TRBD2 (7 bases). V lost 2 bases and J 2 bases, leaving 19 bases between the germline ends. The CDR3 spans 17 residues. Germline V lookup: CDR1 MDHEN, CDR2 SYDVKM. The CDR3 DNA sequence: TGTGCCAGCAGTTTAGGGGGGGCGAACCTAATTCCCTACGAGCAGTACTTC. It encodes CASSLGGANLIPYEQYF.

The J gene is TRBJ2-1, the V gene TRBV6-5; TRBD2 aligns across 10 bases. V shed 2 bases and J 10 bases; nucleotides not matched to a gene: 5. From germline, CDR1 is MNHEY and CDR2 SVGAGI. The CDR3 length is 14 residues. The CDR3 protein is CASSYGQRGGEQFF. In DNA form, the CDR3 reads TGTGCCAGCAGTTACGGGCAGCGGGGGGGGGAGCAGTTCTTC.

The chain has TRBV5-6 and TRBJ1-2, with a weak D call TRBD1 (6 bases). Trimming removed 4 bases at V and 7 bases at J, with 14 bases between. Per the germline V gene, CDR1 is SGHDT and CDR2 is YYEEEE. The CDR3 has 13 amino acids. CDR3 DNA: TGTGCCAGCAGCGGACCAGGGGCTGGTGGCTACACCTTC. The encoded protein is CASSGPGAGGYTF.

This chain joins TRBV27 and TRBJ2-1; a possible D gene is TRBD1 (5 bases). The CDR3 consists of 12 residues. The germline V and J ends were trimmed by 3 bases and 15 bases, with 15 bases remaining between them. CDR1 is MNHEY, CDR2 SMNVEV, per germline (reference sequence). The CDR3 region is CASSFNGHHWFF. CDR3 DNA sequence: TGTGCCAGCAGTTTTAACGGACATCACTGGTTCTTC.

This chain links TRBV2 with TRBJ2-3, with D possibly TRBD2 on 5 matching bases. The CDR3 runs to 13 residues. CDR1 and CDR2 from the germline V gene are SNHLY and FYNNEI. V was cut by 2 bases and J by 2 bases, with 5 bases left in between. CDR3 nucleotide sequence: TGTGCCAGCAGTGAACTAGCCACAGATACGCAGTATTTT. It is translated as CASSELATDTQYF.

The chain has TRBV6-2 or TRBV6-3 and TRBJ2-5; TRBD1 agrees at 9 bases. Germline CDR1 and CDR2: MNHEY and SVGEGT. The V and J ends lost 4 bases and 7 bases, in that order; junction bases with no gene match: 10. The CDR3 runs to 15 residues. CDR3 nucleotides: TGTGCCAGCAGTTCAAGGACAGGGGCCGAGGGGACCCAGTACTTC. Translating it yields CASSSRTGAEGTQYF.

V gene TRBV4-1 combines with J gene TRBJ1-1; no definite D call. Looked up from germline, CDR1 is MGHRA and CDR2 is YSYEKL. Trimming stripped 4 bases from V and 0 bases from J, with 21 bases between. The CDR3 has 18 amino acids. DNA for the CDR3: TGCGCCAGCAGCCGTAAGCGTGGGTTTGGTTTCATGAACACTGAAGCTTTCTTT. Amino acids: CASSRKRGFGFMNTEAFF.

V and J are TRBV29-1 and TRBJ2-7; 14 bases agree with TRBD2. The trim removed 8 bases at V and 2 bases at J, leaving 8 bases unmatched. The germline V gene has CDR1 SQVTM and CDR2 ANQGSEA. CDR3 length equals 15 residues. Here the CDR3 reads CSTRGLAGDPYEQYF. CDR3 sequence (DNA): TGCAGCACGAGGGGACTAGCGGGAGACCCCTACGAGCAGTACTTC.

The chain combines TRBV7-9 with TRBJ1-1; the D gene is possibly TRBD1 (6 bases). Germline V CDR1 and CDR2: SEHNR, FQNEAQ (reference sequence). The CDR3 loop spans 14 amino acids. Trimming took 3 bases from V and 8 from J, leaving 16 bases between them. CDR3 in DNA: TGTGCCAGCAGCTTGGAACAGGGCATTGGGGAAGCTTTCTTT. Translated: CASSLEQGIGEAFF.

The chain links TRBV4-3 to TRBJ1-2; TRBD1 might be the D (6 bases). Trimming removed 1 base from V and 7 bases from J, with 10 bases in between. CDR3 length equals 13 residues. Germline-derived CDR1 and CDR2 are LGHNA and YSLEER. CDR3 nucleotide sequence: TGCGCCAGCAGCCAAGTGAGGGGGTTTGGCTACACCTTC. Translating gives CASSQVRGFGYTF.

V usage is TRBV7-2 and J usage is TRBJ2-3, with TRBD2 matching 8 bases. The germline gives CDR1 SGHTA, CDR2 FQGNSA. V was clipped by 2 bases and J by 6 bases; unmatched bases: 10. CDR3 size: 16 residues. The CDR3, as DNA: TGTGCCAGCAGCTTAACTCCGGGACTAGTGGGTGATACGCAGTATTTT. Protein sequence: CASSLTPGLVGDTQYF.

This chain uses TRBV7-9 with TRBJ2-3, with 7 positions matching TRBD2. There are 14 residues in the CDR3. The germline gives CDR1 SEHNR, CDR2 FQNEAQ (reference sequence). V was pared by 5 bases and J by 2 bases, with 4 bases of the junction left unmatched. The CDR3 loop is CASSPGLDTDTQYF. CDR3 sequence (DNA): TGTGCCAGCAGCCCCGGACTAGACACAGATACGCAGTATTTT.

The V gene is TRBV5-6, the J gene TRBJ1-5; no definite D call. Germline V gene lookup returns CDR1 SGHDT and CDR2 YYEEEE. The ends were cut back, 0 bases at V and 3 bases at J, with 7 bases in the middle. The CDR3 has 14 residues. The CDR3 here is CASSLVASNQPQHF. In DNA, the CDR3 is TGTGCCAGCAGCTTGGTGGCTTCCAATCAGCCCCAGCATTTT.

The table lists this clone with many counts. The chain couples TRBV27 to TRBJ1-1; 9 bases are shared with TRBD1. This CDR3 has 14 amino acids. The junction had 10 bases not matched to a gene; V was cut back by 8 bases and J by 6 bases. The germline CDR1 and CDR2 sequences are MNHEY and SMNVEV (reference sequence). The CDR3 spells CASGDRQGVSEAFF. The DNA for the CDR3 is TGTGCCAGCGGGGATAGACAGGGGGTGTCTGAAGCTTTCTTT.